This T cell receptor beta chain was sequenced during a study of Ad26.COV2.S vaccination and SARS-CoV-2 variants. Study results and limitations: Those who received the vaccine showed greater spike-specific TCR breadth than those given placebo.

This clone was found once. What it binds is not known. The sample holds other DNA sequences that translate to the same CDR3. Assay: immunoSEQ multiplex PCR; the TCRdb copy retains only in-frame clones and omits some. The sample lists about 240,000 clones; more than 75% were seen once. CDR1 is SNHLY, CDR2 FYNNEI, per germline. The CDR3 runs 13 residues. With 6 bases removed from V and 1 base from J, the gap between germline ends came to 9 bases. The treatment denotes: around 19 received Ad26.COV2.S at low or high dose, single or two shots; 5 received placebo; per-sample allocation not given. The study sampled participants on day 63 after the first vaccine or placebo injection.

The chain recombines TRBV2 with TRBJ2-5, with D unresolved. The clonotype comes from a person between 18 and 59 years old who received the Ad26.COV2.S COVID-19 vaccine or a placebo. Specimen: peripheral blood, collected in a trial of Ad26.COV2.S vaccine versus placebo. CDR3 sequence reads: CASSADGQETQYF. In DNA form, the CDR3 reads TGTGCCAGCAGCGCTGACGGCCAAGAGACCCAGTACTTC.